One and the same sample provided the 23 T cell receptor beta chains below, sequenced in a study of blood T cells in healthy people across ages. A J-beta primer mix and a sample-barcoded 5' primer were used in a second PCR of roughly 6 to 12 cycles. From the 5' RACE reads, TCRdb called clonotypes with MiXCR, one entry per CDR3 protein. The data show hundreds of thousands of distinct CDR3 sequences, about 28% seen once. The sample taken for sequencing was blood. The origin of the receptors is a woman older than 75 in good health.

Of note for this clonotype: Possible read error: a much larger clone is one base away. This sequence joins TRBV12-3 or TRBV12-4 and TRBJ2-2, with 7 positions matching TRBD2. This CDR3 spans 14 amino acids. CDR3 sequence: CASSPSHGGGERFF. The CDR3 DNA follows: TGTGCCAGCAGTCCCAGTCATGGTGGGGGGGAGCGGTTTTTT.

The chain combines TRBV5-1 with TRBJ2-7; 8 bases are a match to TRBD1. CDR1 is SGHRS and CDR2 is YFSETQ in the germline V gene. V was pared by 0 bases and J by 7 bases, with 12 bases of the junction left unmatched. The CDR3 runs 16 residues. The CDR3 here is CASSLAWDRRGNEQYF. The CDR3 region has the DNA TGCGCCAGCAGCTTGGCATGGGACAGGAGGGGCAATGAGCAGTACTTC.

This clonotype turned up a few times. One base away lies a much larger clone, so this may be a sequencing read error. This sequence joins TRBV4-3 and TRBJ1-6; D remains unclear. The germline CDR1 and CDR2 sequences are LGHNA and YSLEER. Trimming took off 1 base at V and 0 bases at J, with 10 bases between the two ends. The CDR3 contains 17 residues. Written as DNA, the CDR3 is TGCGCCAGCAGCCAAGGGCTTTTAAGCTCCTATAATTCACCCCTCCACTTT. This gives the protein CASSQGLLSSYNSPLHF.

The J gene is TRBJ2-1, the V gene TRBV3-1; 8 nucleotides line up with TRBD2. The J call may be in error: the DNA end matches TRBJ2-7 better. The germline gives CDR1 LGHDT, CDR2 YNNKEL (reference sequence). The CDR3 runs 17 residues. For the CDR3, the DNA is TGTGCCAGCAGCCCTTTGAGTAGCGGGGTATCCTACAATGAGCAGTACTTC. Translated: CASSPLSSGVSYNEQYF.

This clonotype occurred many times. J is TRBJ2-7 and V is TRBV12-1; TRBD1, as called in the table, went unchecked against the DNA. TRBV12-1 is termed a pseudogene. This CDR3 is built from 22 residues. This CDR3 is CASSFGPIRDTQFILTSYEQYF. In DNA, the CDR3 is TGTGCCAGCAGCTTTGGACCAATCCGGGACACTCAATTTATATTAACATCCTACGAGCAGTACTTC.

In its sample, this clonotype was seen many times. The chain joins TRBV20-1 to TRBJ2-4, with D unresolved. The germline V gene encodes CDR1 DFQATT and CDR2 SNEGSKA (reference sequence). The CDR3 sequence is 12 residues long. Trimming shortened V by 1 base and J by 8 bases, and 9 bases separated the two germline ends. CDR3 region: CSARGPVDIQYF. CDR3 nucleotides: TGCAGTGCTAGAGGGCCTGTGGACATTCAGTACTTC.

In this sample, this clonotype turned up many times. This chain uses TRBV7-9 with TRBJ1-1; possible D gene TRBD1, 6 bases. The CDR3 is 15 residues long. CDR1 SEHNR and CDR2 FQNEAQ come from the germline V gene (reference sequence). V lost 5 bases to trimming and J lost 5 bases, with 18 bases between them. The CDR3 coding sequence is TGTGCCAGCAGCACGGGGGGACGGGGGCGAACTGAAGCTTTCTTT. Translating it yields CASSTGGRGRTEAFF.

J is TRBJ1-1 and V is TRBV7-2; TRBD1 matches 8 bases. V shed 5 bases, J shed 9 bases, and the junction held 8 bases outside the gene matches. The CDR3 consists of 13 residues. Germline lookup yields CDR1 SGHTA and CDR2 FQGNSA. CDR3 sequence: CASSPYGQGKAFF. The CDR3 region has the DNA TGTGCCAGCAGCCCCTACGGACAGGGAAAAGCTTTCTTT.

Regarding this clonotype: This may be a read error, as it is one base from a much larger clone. The CDR3 region has the DNA TGCGCCAGCAGCTTAAAGCACAATGAGCAGTACTTC. Residues: CASSLKHNEQYF. The chain couples TRBV5-1 to TRBJ2-5; the D is unclear. CDR1 and CDR2 from the germline V gene are SGHRS and YFSETQ. CDR3 size: 12 residues. V lost 2 bases, J lost 11 bases, and 13 bases lay in between.

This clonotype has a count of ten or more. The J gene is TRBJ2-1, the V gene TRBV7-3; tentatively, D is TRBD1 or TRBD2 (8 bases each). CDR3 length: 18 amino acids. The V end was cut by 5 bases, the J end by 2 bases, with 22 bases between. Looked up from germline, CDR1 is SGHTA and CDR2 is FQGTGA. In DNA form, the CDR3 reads TGTGCCAGCAGCCCAGGGGGCGGGGGGCCCTACCCCTACAATGAGCAGTTCTTC. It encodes CASSPGGGGPYPYNEQFF.

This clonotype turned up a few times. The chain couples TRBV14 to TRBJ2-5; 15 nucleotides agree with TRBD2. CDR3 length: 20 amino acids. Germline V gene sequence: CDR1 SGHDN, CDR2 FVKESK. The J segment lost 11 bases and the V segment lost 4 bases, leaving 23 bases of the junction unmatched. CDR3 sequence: CASSPPEKRTSGGDWNEQYF. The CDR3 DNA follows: TGTGCCAGCAGCCCCCCGGAGAAGCGGACTAGCGGGGGGGATTGGAATGAGCAGTACTTC.

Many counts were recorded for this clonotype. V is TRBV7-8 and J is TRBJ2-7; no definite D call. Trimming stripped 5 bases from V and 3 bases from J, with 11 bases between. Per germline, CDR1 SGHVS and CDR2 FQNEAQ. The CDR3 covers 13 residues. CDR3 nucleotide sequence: TGTGCCAGCAGCATAGATTACGGCTACGAGCAGTACTTC. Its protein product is CASSIDYGYEQYF.

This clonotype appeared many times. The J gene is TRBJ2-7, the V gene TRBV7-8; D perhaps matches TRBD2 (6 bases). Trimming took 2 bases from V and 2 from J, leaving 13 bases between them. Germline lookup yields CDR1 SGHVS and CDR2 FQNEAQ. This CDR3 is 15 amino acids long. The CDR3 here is CASSLILAAAYEQYF. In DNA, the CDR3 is TGTGCCAGCAGCTTAATCTTAGCGGCCGCCTACGAGCAGTACTTC.

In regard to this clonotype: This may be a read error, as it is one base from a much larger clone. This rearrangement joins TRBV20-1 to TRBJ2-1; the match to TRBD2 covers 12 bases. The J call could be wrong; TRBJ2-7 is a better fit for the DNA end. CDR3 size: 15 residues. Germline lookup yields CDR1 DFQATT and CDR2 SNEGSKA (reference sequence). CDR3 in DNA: TGCAGTGCTAGCTCTAGCGGGGGGGAATACAATGAGCAGTACTTC. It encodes CSASSSGGEYNEQYF.

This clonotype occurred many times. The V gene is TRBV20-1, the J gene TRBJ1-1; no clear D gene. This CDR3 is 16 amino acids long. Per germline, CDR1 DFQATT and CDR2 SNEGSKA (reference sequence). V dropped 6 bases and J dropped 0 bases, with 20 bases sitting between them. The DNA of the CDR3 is TGCAGTGCCCCACAACCCAGAGGACGGATGAACACTGAAGCTTTCTTT. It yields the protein CSAPQPRGRMNTEAFF.

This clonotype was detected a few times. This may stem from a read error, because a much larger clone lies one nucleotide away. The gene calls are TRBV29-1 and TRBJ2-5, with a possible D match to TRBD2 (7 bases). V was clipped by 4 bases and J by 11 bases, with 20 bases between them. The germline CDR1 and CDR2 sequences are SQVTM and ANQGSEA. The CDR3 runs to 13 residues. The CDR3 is CSVGGGAGNEQYF. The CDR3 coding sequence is TGCAGCGTTGGGGGGGGGGCCGGCAATGAGCAGTACTTC.

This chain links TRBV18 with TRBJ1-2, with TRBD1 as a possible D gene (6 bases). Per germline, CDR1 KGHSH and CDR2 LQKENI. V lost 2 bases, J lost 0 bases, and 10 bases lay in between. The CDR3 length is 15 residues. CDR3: CASSPGQTTNYGYTF. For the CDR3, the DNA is TGTGCCAGCTCACCAGGACAGACAACTAACTATGGCTACACCTTC. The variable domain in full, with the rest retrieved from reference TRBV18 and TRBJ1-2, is NAGVMQNPRHLVRRRGQEARLRCSPMKGHSHVYWYRQLPEEGLKFMVYLQKENIIDESGMPKERFSAEFPKEGPSILRIQQVVRGDSAAYFCASSPGQTTNYGYTFGSGTRLTVV.

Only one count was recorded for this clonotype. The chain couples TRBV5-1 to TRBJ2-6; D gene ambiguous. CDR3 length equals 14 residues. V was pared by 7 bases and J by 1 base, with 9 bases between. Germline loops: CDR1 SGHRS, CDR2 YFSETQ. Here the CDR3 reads CASASTSGANVLTF. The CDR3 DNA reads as TGCGCCAGCGCCTCAACATCTGGGGCCAACGTCCTGACTTTC.

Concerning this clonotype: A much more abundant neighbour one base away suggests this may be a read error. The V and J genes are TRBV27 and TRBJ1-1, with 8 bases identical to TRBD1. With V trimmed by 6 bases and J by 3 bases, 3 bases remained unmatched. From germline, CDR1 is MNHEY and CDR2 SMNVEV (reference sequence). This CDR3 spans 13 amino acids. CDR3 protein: CASRLDRDTEAFF. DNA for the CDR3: TGTGCCAGCAGATTGGACAGGGACACTGAAGCTTTCTTT.

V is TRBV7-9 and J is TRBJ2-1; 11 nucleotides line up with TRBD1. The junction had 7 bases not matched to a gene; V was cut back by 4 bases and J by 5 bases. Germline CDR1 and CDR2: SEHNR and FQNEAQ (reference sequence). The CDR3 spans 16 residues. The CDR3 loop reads CASSSYRDRGNNEQFF. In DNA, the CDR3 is TGTGCCAGCAGCTCATACCGGGACAGGGGGAACAATGAGCAGTTCTTC.

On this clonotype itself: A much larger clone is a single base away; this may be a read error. The chain's CDR3 is CASGTRSYEQFF. CDR3 DNA sequence: TGTGCCAGCGGGACGAGATCCTACGAGCAGTTCTTC. The chain joins TRBV3-1 to TRBJ2-1; perhaps D is TRBD1 or TRBD2 (5 bases each). V was clipped by 8 bases and J by 10 bases, with 15 bases between them. Germline assignment: CDR1 LGHDT and CDR2 YNNKEL (reference sequence). The CDR3 sequence is 12 residues long.

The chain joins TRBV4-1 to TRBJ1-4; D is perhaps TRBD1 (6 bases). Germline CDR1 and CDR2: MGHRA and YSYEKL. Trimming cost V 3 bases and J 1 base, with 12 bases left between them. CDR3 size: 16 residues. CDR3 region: CASSQPIRGTNEKLFF. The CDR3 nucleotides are TGCGCCAGCAGCCAGCCCATCAGGGGAACTAATGAAAAACTGTTTTTT.

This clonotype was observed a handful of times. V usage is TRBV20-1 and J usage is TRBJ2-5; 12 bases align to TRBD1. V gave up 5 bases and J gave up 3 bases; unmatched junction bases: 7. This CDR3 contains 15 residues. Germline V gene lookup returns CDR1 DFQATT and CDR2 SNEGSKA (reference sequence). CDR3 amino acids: CSASPGTGGKETQYF. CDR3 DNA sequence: TGCAGTGCTTCCCCGGGGACAGGGGGCAAAGAGACCCAGTACTTC.